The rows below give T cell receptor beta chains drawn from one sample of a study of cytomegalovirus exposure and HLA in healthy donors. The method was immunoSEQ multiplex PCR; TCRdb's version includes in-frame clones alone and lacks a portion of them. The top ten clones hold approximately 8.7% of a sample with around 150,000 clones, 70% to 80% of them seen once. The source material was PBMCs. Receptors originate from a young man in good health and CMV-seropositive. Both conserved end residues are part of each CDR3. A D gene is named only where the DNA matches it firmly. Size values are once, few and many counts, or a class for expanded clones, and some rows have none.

CDR3nt: TGTGCCAGCAGCTTACGATCGGGGGACCAGCCCCAGCATTTT
CDR3aa: CASSLRSGDQPQHF
j_gene: TRBJ1-5
abundance: .
d_gene: .
v_gene: TRBV11-2

CDR3nt: TGCAGCGTTGGGCCCGACCGCGGGAGGGCCCACGAGACCCAGTACTTC
CDR3aa: CSVGPDRGRAHETQYF
j_gene: TRBJ2-5
abundance: .
d_gene: TRBD2
v_gene: TRBV29-1

CDR3nt: TGTGCCAGCAGCTTATGGGGGACAGCGAATTCACCCCTCCACTTT
CDR3aa: CASSLWGTANSPLHF
j_gene: TRBJ1-6
abundance: .
d_gene: TRBD1
v_gene: TRBV7-2

CDR3nt: TGTGCCAGCAGTGAATTCAGGGACAGCTACGAGCAGTACTTC
CDR3aa: CASSEFRDSYEQYF
j_gene: TRBJ2-7
abundance: .
d_gene: TRBD1
v_gene: TRBV25-1

CDR3nt: TGTGCCATCAGTGTGGGCGGGCTAGCGGGAGTCTACGAGCAGTACTTC
CDR3aa: CAISVGGLAGVYEQYF
j_gene: TRBJ2-7
abundance: .
d_gene: TRBD2
v_gene: TRBV10-3

CDR3nt: TGTGCCAGCAGTTTCGGCGGGAGGAACACCGGGGAGCTGTTTTTT
CDR3aa: CASSFGGRNTGELFF
j_gene: TRBJ2-2
abundance: .
d_gene: TRBD2
v_gene: TRBV6-6

CDR3nt: TGTGCCAGCAGCCAGGGGGCAGGGGGCACCGGGGAGCTGTTTTTT
CDR3aa: CASSQGAGGTGELFF
j_gene: TRBJ2-2
abundance: .
d_gene: TRBD1
v_gene: TRBV5-4

CDR3nt: TGCGCCAGCAGACCGGGACAGGGATACTATGGCTACACCTTC
CDR3aa: CASRPGQGYYGYTF
j_gene: TRBJ1-2
abundance: once
d_gene: TRBD1
v_gene: TRBV10-2

CDR3nt: TGCAGCGCAGGGGGCGGGGGGGAGCTGTTTTTT
CDR3aa: CSAGGGGELFF
j_gene: TRBJ2-2
abundance: once
d_gene: TRBD1
v_gene: TRBV29-1

CDR3nt: TGTGCCAGCTCACCGGTTTTGTTACAGGGGATCACCGGGGAGCTGTTTTTT
CDR3aa: CASSPVLLQGITGELFF
j_gene: TRBJ2-2
abundance: .
d_gene: TRBD1
v_gene: TRBV18

CDR3nt: TGTGCCAGCAGCTTAGCGTACCCCCAGGGGATCACTGAAGCTTTCTTT
CDR3aa: CASSLAYPQGITEAFF
j_gene: TRBJ1-1
abundance: .
d_gene: .
v_gene: TRBV7-8

CDR3nt: TGTGCCAGCAGCCAAGAGAAGGGGCTAGCGGGAGGGGCTGGGGAGCTGTTTTTT
CDR3aa: CASSQEKGLAGGAGELFF
j_gene: TRBJ2-2
abundance: .
d_gene: TRBD2
v_gene: TRBV4-2

CDR3nt: TGTGCCTTAAGGGGGGGGTCTGAGCAGTTCTTC
CDR3aa: CALRGGSEQFF
j_gene: TRBJ2-1
abundance: .
d_gene: .
v_gene: TRBV30

CDR3nt: TGCAGCGTCGTTAGCCGGGACAGAGGCGAGCAGTACTTC
CDR3aa: CSVVSRDRGEQYF
j_gene: TRBJ2-7
abundance: .
d_gene: TRBD1
v_gene: TRBV29-1

CDR3nt: TGTGCCAGTAGCGGGACTAGCGGGAGCTCCTACGAGCAGTACTTC
CDR3aa: CASSGTSGSSYEQYF
j_gene: TRBJ2-7
abundance: .
d_gene: TRBD2
v_gene: TRBV19

CDR3nt: TGTGCCAGCAGCCCCCGCCCCTCTAGACAGACCATATATTTT
CDR3aa: CASSPRPSRQTIYF
j_gene: TRBJ1-3
abundance: .
d_gene: .
v_gene: TRBV7-9

CDR3nt: TGCGCCAGCAGCTTGGAACTCAGGTTCTCCTACGAGCAGTACTTC
CDR3aa: CASSLELRFSYEQYF
j_gene: TRBJ2-7
abundance: .
d_gene: .
v_gene: TRBV5-1

CDR3nt: TGTGCCAGCCACAGGGACACCGGGGAGCTGTTTTTT
CDR3aa: CASHRDTGELFF
j_gene: TRBJ2-2
abundance: .
d_gene: .
v_gene: TRBV2

CDR3nt: TGTGCCAGCAGCTACGGGACAGGGAGCACCGGGGAGCTGTTTTTT
CDR3aa: CASSYGTGSTGELFF
j_gene: TRBJ2-2
abundance: .
d_gene: TRBD1
v_gene: TRBV5-5

CDR3nt: TGCGCCAGCAGACGTGGACAGTTCGATTCTGGAAACACCATATATTTT
CDR3aa: CASRRGQFDSGNTIYF
j_gene: TRBJ1-3
abundance: .
d_gene: .
v_gene: TRBV5-1

CDR3nt: TGCGCCAGCAGCCTGACTAGCGGGGGGTCCTACGAGCAGTACTTC
CDR3aa: CASSLTSGGSYEQYF
j_gene: TRBJ2-7
abundance: .
d_gene: TRBD2
v_gene: TRBV5-1

CDR3nt: TGTGCCAGCAGCTCAACTAGCGGGGGGTACGGGGAGCAGTTCTTC
CDR3aa: CASSSTSGGYGEQFF
j_gene: TRBJ2-1
abundance: few
d_gene: TRBD2
v_gene: TRBV6-5

CDR3nt: TGTGCCACCAGCAGTCGCCTAGCGGGAGGGGTCTACGAGCAGTACTTC
CDR3aa: CATSSRLAGGVYEQYF
j_gene: TRBJ2-7
abundance: .
d_gene: TRBD2
v_gene: TRBV15

CDR3nt: TGTGCCAGCTCGGAGGGCCGAGCCTCTGGAAACACCATATATTTT
CDR3aa: CASSEGRASGNTIYF
j_gene: TRBJ1-3
abundance: .
d_gene: .
v_gene: TRBV18

CDR3nt: TGTGCCAGCAGCCATCTCTTGGTGGGGGGGCCCCGCTCCTACGAGCAGTACTTC
CDR3aa: CASSHLLVGGPRSYEQYF
j_gene: TRBJ2-7
abundance: .
d_gene: .
v_gene: TRBV4-2

CDR3nt: TGCAGTGCCCTAGACTACTATGGCTACACCTTC
CDR3aa: CSALDYYGYTF
j_gene: TRBJ1-2
abundance: .
d_gene: .
v_gene: TRBV20-1

CDR3nt: TGTGCCAGCAGCTTTCTGTTGGGGCAGTCCGGCTACACCTTC
CDR3aa: CASSFLLGQSGYTF
j_gene: TRBJ1-2
abundance: .
d_gene: .
v_gene: TRBV7-9

CDR3nt: TGTGCCAGCAGCGGAAAACAGGGCTCTAATGAAAAACTGTTTTTT
CDR3aa: CASSGKQGSNEKLFF
j_gene: TRBJ1-4
abundance: .
d_gene: .
v_gene: TRBV4-2

CDR3nt: TGTGCCAGCAGCGTAGGGGCTAGCGGGAGTATAAAGGAGCAGTACTTC
CDR3aa: CASSVGASGSIKEQYF
j_gene: TRBJ2-7
abundance: .
d_gene: TRBD2
v_gene: TRBV7-9

CDR3nt: TGTGCCAGCAGCTACCGGGACAGGGTTGTCTACGAGCAGTACTTC
CDR3aa: CASSYRDRVVYEQYF
j_gene: TRBJ2-7
abundance: .
d_gene: TRBD1
v_gene: TRBV7-2

CDR3nt: TGTGCCAGCAGTTACTCGGACAGGGGGACGAATGAAAAACTGTTTTTT
CDR3aa: CASSYSDRGTNEKLFF
j_gene: TRBJ1-4
abundance: .
d_gene: TRBD1
v_gene: TRBV6-5

CDR3nt: TGTGCCTGGACTAGCGGGTACAATGAGCAGTTCTTC
CDR3aa: CAWTSGYNEQFF
j_gene: TRBJ2-1
abundance: .
d_gene: TRBD2
v_gene: TRBV30

CDR3nt: TGTGCCATCACCGGCGGGGTGAACACTGAAGCTTTCTTT
CDR3aa: CAITGGVNTEAFF
j_gene: TRBJ1-1
abundance: .
d_gene: .
v_gene: TRBV10-3

CDR3nt: TGCGCCAGCAGCTTGGAAGGGGCCCCCTACAATGAGCAGTTCTTC
CDR3aa: CASSLEGAPYNEQFF
j_gene: TRBJ2-1
abundance: .
d_gene: .
v_gene: TRBV5-1

CDR3nt: TGTGCCAGCAGGCCGGACTTGGGGAATTCACCCCTCCACTTT
CDR3aa: CASRPDLGNSPLHF
j_gene: TRBJ1-6
abundance: .
d_gene: .
v_gene: TRBV5-4

CDR3nt: TGTGCCAGCAGTTCTCCGGGACAGGGGACCTACGAGCAGTACTTC
CDR3aa: CASSSPGQGTYEQYF
j_gene: TRBJ2-7
abundance: .
d_gene: TRBD1
v_gene: TRBV6-5

CDR3nt: TGCGCCAGCAGCCAAGAATTATCAGGGCCAGCTTTCTTT
CDR3aa: CASSQELSGPAFF
j_gene: TRBJ1-1
abundance: .
d_gene: .
v_gene: TRBV4-3

CDR3nt: TGTGCCAGCAGTCGACAGGGCGAGACGGGCTATGGCTACACCTTC
CDR3aa: CASSRQGETGYGYTF
j_gene: TRBJ1-2
abundance: .
d_gene: TRBD1
v_gene: TRBV6-5

CDR3nt: TGTGCCAGCAGGGAGGCGGGGGCCTACGAGCAGTACTTC
CDR3aa: CASREAGAYEQYF
j_gene: TRBJ2-7
abundance: .
d_gene: TRBD2
v_gene: TRBV11-2

CDR3nt: TGTGCCAGCAGCTTGAAACAAGGGCGGGGCAATGAGCAGTTCTTC
CDR3aa: CASSLKQGRGNEQFF
j_gene: TRBJ2-1
abundance: .
d_gene: .
v_gene: TRBV5-4

CDR3nt: TGTGCCAGCAGTTTATACAGAGAGACCCACTACGAGCAGTACTTC
CDR3aa: CASSLYRETHYEQYF
j_gene: TRBJ2-7
abundance: .
d_gene: .
v_gene: TRBV27

CDR3nt: TGTGCCTGGAGACAGGGGGCTCGGGGCTACACCTTC
CDR3aa: CAWRQGARGYTF
j_gene: TRBJ1-2
abundance: few
d_gene: TRBD1
v_gene: TRBV30

CDR3nt: TGCGCCAGCAGCCAAGAAAGCAGGGGAGTAGCTGAAGCTTTCTTT
CDR3aa: CASSQESRGVAEAFF
j_gene: TRBJ1-1
abundance: .
d_gene: .
v_gene: TRBV5-1

CDR3nt: TGTGCCAGCGGACAGCTCAACACTGAGGCTTTCTTT
CDR3aa: CASGQLNTEAFF
j_gene: TRBJ1-1
abundance: once
d_gene: .
v_gene: TRBV5-4

CDR3nt: TGTGCCAGCAGCGGAGGGACTAGCGGCCACAGCTCCTACAATGAGCAGTTCTTC
CDR3aa: CASSGGTSGHSSYNEQFF
j_gene: TRBJ2-1
abundance: .
d_gene: TRBD2
v_gene: TRBV9

CDR3nt: TGCGCCAGCAGCCCGGGGACAGGGGGGCACTATGGCTACACCTTC
CDR3aa: CASSPGTGGHYGYTF
j_gene: TRBJ1-2
abundance: .
d_gene: TRBD1
v_gene: TRBV4-3

CDR3nt: TGTGCCAGCAGTGAAGCTGGTAGAGCAGGGAGGGATCAGCCCCAGCATTTT
CDR3aa: CASSEAGRAGRDQPQHF
j_gene: TRBJ1-5
abundance: .
d_gene: .
v_gene: TRBV25-1

CDR3nt: TGTGCCAGCAGTTTACTGCTAAGTCCCTCGGGACAGGTCAGCAATCAGCCCCAGCATTTT
CDR3aa: CASSLLLSPSGQVSNQPQHF
j_gene: TRBJ1-5
abundance: .
d_gene: TRBD1
v_gene: TRBV28

CDR3nt: TGCGCCAGCAGCCAAGGATCAGGTGAAGCTTTCTTT
CDR3aa: CASSQGSGEAFF
j_gene: TRBJ1-1
abundance: .
d_gene: .
v_gene: TRBV4-3

CDR3nt: TGTGCCAGCAGTGCGGGAAAACTGTTTTTT
CDR3aa: CASSAGKLFF
j_gene: TRBJ1-4
abundance: few
d_gene: .
v_gene: TRBV2

CDR3nt: TGTGCCAGCAGTGCCGACAGGGGGCACACCTATGGCTACACCTTC
CDR3aa: CASSADRGHTYGYTF
j_gene: TRBJ1-2
abundance: .
d_gene: TRBD1
v_gene: TRBV27

CDR3nt: TGTGCCAGCAGCGAGGCGGGGGGAGTGGAGGATGAGCAGTTCTTC
CDR3aa: CASSEAGGVEDEQFF
j_gene: TRBJ2-1
abundance: .
d_gene: TRBD2
v_gene: TRBV5-4

CDR3nt: TGCGCCAGCAGCCAAGTCAGTGGGCGGGAGGGCAATGAGCAGTTCTTC
CDR3aa: CASSQVSGREGNEQFF
j_gene: TRBJ2-1
abundance: .
d_gene: TRBD2
v_gene: TRBV4-1

CDR3nt: TGTGCCACCGCGGCCTGGTTGGGTGAAAAACTGTTTTTT
CDR3aa: CATAAWLGEKLFF
j_gene: TRBJ1-4
abundance: .
d_gene: .
v_gene: TRBV27

CDR3nt: TGTGCCAGCAGCATGACAGGGGGCGTTGAGTCCTCCTACGAGCAGTACTTC
CDR3aa: CASSMTGGVESSYEQYF
j_gene: TRBJ2-7
abundance: .
d_gene: TRBD1
v_gene: TRBV7-9